A selection of T cell receptor beta chains follows, all from one sample in a study of blood T cell repertoires in COVID-19. Sequencing used immunoSEQ multiplex PCR; TCRdb keeps in-frame clones, though not all of them. The repertoire holds about 130,000 clones, with 87% as singletons. Sample: peripheral blood. These receptors all come from a woman in her sixties or seventies with acute or convalescent COVID-19. Both conserved end residues are part of each CDR3. D genes are given only for firm matches. Where a row states a size, it is once, few, many or the class of an expanded clone; other rows omit it.

-,TRBV6-5,TRBJ1-5,TRBD1,CASRTQQGDQPQHF,TGTGCCAGCAGGACTCAACAGGGGGATCAGCCCCAGCATTTT
-,TRBV7-3,TRBJ1-2,-,CASSADRNYGYTF,TGTGCCAGCAGCGCGGACAGAAACTATGGCTACACCTTC
-,TRBV28,TRBJ1-1,-,CASRSFSRADTEAFF,TGTGCCAGCCGTTCGTTCTCCAGGGCTGACACTGAAGCTTTCTTT
-,TRBV10-2,TRBJ2-2,TRBD2,CASTRAASGIQLNTGELFF,TGCGCCAGCACCCGAGCGGCTAGCGGGATCCAGTTGAACACCGGGGAGCTGTTTTTT
-,TRBV4-2,TRBJ2-1,-,CASSQVDLGFHEQFF,TGTGCCAGCAGCCAAGTGGACTTGGGGTTCCATGAGCAGTTCTTC
-,TRBV12-5,TRBJ2-1,-,CASGLARAVYEQFF,TGTGCTAGTGGCCTCGCGAGGGCCGTGTATGAGCAGTTCTTC
-,TRBV7-8,TRBJ1-5,-,CASSPDSSYQPQHF,TGTGCCAGCAGCCCGGACAGCTCTTATCAGCCCCAGCATTTT
-,TRBV30,TRBJ2-2,-,CALRVNTGELFF,TGTGCCCTTCGAGTTAACACCGGGGAGCTGTTTTTT
-,TRBV10-1,TRBJ2-7,TRBD1,CASSESGTGGNYEQYF,TGCGCCAGCAGTGAGTCGGGGACAGGGGGAAACTACGAGCAGTACTTC
-,TRBV28,TRBJ1-3,-,CASSPPGGSGNTIYF,TGTGCCAGCAGCCCCCCGGGGGGCTCTGGAAACACCATATATTTT
-,TRBV6-5,TRBJ1-6,TRBD1,CASSYSKGQGDSPLHF,TGTGCCAGCAGTTACTCGAAGGGACAGGGGGATTCACCCCTCCACTTT
-,TRBV30,TRBJ1-5,TRBD1,CAWGTVYSNQPQHF,TGTGCCTGGGGGACAGTATATAGCAATCAGCCCCAGCATTTT
-,TRBV2,TRBJ1-1,-,CASRQSGSMNTEAFF,TGTGCCAGCAGGCAGTCTGGGAGCATGAACACTGAAGCTTTCTTT
-,TRBV12-3/TRBV12-4,TRBJ2-5,-,CASSPRLGAQYF,TGTGCCAGCAGTCCACGCCTAGGGGCCCAGTACTTC
-,TRBV2,TRBJ2-1,TRBD1,CASCTGASYNEQFF,TGTGCCAGCTGTACAGGGGCCTCCTACAATGAGCAGTTCTTC
once,TRBV3-1/TRBV3-2,TRBJ1-3,TRBD1,CASSPRDRGDTIYF,TGTGCCAGCAGCCCCCGGGACAGGGGCGACACCATATATTTT
once,TRBV30,TRBJ1-1,-,CAWIKNTEAFF,TGTGCCTGGATCAAGAACACTGAAGCTTTCTTT